This T cell receptor (beta chain) was documented in a study of blood T cell repertoires in COVID-19. Study-wide background: Specimens from acute and convalescent COVID-19 originated in the United States, Italy and Spain. In each case, the material was cDNA or gDNA derived from T cells, B-cell-depleted T cells, or PBMCs.

Losses at the gene ends were 4 bases for V and 7 bases for J; bases not matched to a gene: 24. There are 20 residues in the CDR3. Germline CDR1 and CDR2: LNHNV and YYDKDF (reference sequence). Clones were sequenced by immunoSEQ multiplex PCR, and TCRdb holds only the in-frame ones, with some missing. This sample has 250,000 to 350,000 clones, with about nine tenths found just once. Sequencing used peripheral blood. V is TRBV15 and J is TRBJ1-5; 8 bases are a match to TRBD1. The sequence was collected from a woman aged 55-69 years with acute or convalescent COVID-19. The CDR3 sequence: CATSKSGTGAPTIYQQPQHF. CDR3 nucleotides: TGTGCCACCAGCAAGAGCGGGACAGGTGCCCCCACGATTTATCAGCAGCCCCAGCATTTT.